Listed below are T cell receptor beta chains from one sample, sequenced in a study of post-analysis software for immune sequencing data. TCRdb reprocessed the PCR reads via MiXCR and lists one record per CDR3 protein. The data contain some 890,000 distinct CDR3 sequences, approximately 57% of them singletons. The sample was blood. Receptor source: a girl aged 10 to 17 with multiple sclerosis. Each CDR3 is given with its conserved first and last residue. Fields, in order: CDR3 protein, CDR3 DNA, J gene, V gene, clone size, D gene. A D gene is named only where the DNA matches it firmly. Clone size is given for some rows only: seen once, a few or many times, or a class if the clone is expanded.

CASSPDSFQETQYF TGTGCCAGCAGCCCGGACAGCTTCCAAGAGACCCAGTACTTC TRBJ2-5 TRBV4-2 - -
CASSPRGTFSYEQYF TGTGCCAGCTCACCACGGGGGACATTCTCCTACGAGCAGTACTTC TRBJ2-7 TRBV18 - -
CATSRVGGESPLHF TGTGCCACCAGCAGAGTAGGGGGCGAATCACCCCTCCACTTT TRBJ1-6 TRBV15 - TRBD1
CASSPFAENYEQYF TGTGCCAGCTCACCATTCGCAGAGAACTACGAGCAGTACTTC TRBJ2-7 TRBV18 - -
CSVTGTGTYNEQFF TGCAGCGTAACCGGGACAGGGACCTACAATGAGCAGTTCTTC TRBJ2-1 TRBV29-1 - TRBD1
CASSYSWSPHSDEQFF TGTGCCAGCAGTTACTCCTGGAGCCCGCATTCCGATGAGCAGTTCTTC TRBJ2-1 TRBV6-5 - -
CAWSVLRTGAREQYF TGTGCCTGGAGTGTATTAAGGACAGGGGCGCGGGAGCAGTACTTC TRBJ2-7 TRBV30 - TRBD1
CSARDKGALLSYTF TGCAGTGCTAGAGACAAAGGGGCCCTCCTAAGCTACACCTTC TRBJ1-2 TRBV20-1 - -
CSARPQGSSTDTQYF TGCAGTGCTAGACCTCAGGGGTCGAGCACAGATACGCAGTATTTT TRBJ2-3 TRBV20-1 - -
CASSGGGFTGELFF TGTGCCAGCAGTGGGGGTGGCTTCACCGGGGAGCTGTTTTTT TRBJ2-2 TRBV25-1 - -
CASSESGQGTAYGYTF TGCGCCAGCAGTGAGTCGGGGCAGGGGACGGCGTATGGCTACACCTTC TRBJ1-2 TRBV10-2 - -
CASSDRRLDTQYF TGTGCCAGCAGTGACAGGAGACTAGATACGCAGTATTTT TRBJ2-3 TRBV6-4 - -
CSARVGTGGNQPQHF TGCAGTGCTAGAGTCGGGACAGGGGGCAATCAGCCCCAGCATTTT TRBJ1-5 TRBV20-1 - TRBD1
CASSRPPGGETQYF TGTGCCAGCAGCCGCCCTCCAGGAGGAGAGACCCAGTACTTC TRBJ2-5 TRBV7-9 - -
CASTIKEIEYEQYF TGTGCCAGTACTATCAAGGAAATCGAGTACGAGCAGTACTTC TRBJ2-7 TRBV2 - -
CASSFDVNTEAFF TGCGCCAGCAGCTTTGACGTGAACACTGAAGCTTTCTTT TRBJ1-1 TRBV5-1 - -
CSAVVSSEQYF TGCAGTGCTGTCGTGTCAAGTGAGCAGTACTTC TRBJ2-7 TRBV20-1 - -
CASSKEKAQYF TGTGCCAGCAGCAAAGAAAAGGCCCAGTACTTC TRBJ2-5 TRBV21-1 - -
CASSAGGLTGANVLTF TGTGCCAGCAGCGCAGGGGGTCTCACTGGGGCCAACGTCCTGACTTTC TRBJ2-6 TRBV9 few TRBD1
CASSPTVNNQPQHF TGTGCCAGCTCACCAACCGTGAACAATCAGCCCCAGCATTTT TRBJ1-5 TRBV18 - -
CAISSGGNTAYGQYF TGTGCCATCAGTAGCGGGGGAAACACCGCCTACGGGCAGTACTTC TRBJ2-7 TRBV10-3 few TRBD2
CSVERHYEQYF TGCAGCGTTGAACGGCACTACGAGCAGTACTTC TRBJ2-7 TRBV29-1 - -
CSVAPQTHLTFKQYF TGCAGCGTCGCCCCACAGACACACCTTACGTTCAAGCAGTACTTC TRBJ2-5 TRBV29-1 few -
CSVDGGTSGGNYNEQFF TGCAGCGTTGATGGCGGGACTAGCGGGGGGAACTACAATGAGCAGTTCTTC TRBJ2-1 TRBV29-1 - TRBD2
CASSQSAGGPNEQFF TGTGCCAGCAGCCAGTCAGCGGGAGGGCCTAATGAGCAGTTCTTC TRBJ2-1 TRBV3-1 - TRBD2
CASSLEPGLAGEQFF TGTGCCAGCAGCCTAGAACCGGGACTAGCGGGTGAGCAGTTCTTC TRBJ2-1 TRBV3-1 - TRBD2
CSAKRAASYEQYF TGCAGTGCAAAAAGAGCAGCCTCCTACGAGCAGTACTTC TRBJ2-7 TRBV20-1 - -
CASSPRRIATNEKLFF TGTGCCAGCAGCCCTCGAAGGATAGCTACTAATGAAAAACTGTTTTTT TRBJ1-4 TRBV7-2 - -
CSSGLAGVRETQYF TGCAGTTCCGGACTAGCGGGAGTGCGAGAGACCCAGTACTTC TRBJ2-5 TRBV20-1 - TRBD2
CSAKYMSSYEQYF TGCAGTGCTAAGTATATGAGCTCCTACGAGCAGTACTTC TRBJ2-7 TRBV20-1 - -
CASSLGAGPSYNEQFF TGTGCCAGCAGCTTAGGGGCGGGCCCTTCCTACAATGAGCAGTTCTTC TRBJ2-1 TRBV7-9 - -